The rows below give T cell receptor beta chains drawn from one sample of a study of blood T cell repertoires in COVID-19. TCRdb's table, derived via immunoSEQ multiplex PCR, lists solely in-frame clones and lacks some. The table includes 200,000 to 250,000 clones, more than 80% detected once. The specimen sequenced was PBMCs or T cells enriched from blood (not recorded which). The receptors derive from a man aged 30 to 45 who had recovered from COVID-19. Each CDR3 is given with its conserved first and last residue. A D gene is named only where the DNA matches it firmly. Clone size is given for some rows only: seen once, a few or many times, or a class if the clone is expanded.

TRBD1	-	TRBV9	TRBJ2-5	CASSATGAGETQYF	TGTGCCAGCAGCGCAACAGGGGCAGGGGAGACCCAGTACTTC
-	-	TRBV9	TRBJ1-1	CASSSGLRTAEAFF	TGTGCCAGCAGCTCCGGACTGCGTACGGCTGAAGCTTTCTTT
TRBD1	-	TRBV2	TRBJ1-3	CASTLVGTGLSGNTIYF	TGTGCCAGCACCCTAGTGGGGACAGGCCTCTCTGGAAACACCATATATTTT
TRBD1	few	TRBV19	TRBJ2-7	CASSAQTGVYEQYF	TGTGCCAGTAGTGCCCAGACAGGGGTCTACGAGCAGTACTTC
-	-	TRBV25-1	TRBJ1-1	CASSASNTEAFF	TGTGCCAGCAGTGCCTCGAACACTGAAGCTTTCTTT
TRBD2	-	TRBV13	TRBJ2-1	CASSSKKGTSVPNEQFF	TGTGCCAGCAGCTCAAAGAAAGGGACTAGCGTACCCAATGAGCAGTTCTTC
TRBD1	-	TRBV30	TRBJ2-2	CAWSARQGTGELFF	TGTGCCTGGAGTGCCCGACAGGGGACCGGGGAGCTGTTTTTT
-	-	TRBV3-1/TRBV3-2	TRBJ2-7	CASSQRGSNHEQYF	TGTGCCAGCAGCCAACGTGGGAGTAACCACGAACAGTACTTC
TRBD2	-	TRBV5-1	TRBJ2-7	CASSPDPGLAGEEQYF	TGCGCCAGCAGCCCAGACCCCGGACTAGCGGGGGAAGAGCAGTACTTC
-	-	TRBV2	TRBJ2-3	CASRKQGTSTDTQYF	TGTGCCAGCAGGAAACAGGGGACTAGCACAGATACGCAGTATTTT
TRBD1	-	TRBV5-1	TRBJ2-7	CASSSADRGSYEQYF	TGCGCCAGCAGCTCAGCGGACAGGGGGTCGTACGAGCAGTACTTC
-	few	TRBV4-2	TRBJ2-7	CASSRRRPAGASYEQYF	TGTGCCAGCAGCCGTCGGCGTCCGGCGGGGGCCTCCTACGAGCAGTACTTC
-	-	TRBV15	TRBJ2-1	CATSRDLGHEQFF	TGTGCCACCAGCAGAGATCTGGGGCACGAGCAGTTCTTC
-	once	TRBV30	TRBJ1-4	CAWSVRRGAEEKLFF	TGTGCCTGGAGTGTACGGAGGGGCGCGGAAGAAAAACTGTTTTTT
TRBD1	-	TRBV5-5	TRBJ1-2	CASSLDSGGYGYTF	TGTGCCAGCAGCTTGGATTCAGGGGGCTATGGCTACACCTTC
TRBD2	-	TRBV10-1	TRBJ2-1	CASSLAGDYNEQFF	TGCGCCAGCAGCCTAGCGGGGGACTACAATGAGCAGTTCTTC
-	-	TRBV10-3	TRBJ1-6	CAICQGGYNSPLHF	TGTGCCATCTGTCAGGGAGGCTATAATTCACCCCTCCACTTT
-	-	TRBV19	TRBJ2-2	CASRMRRGKDAGELFF	TGTGCCAGTAGAATGCGTCGGGGGAAGGACGCCGGGGAGCTGTTTTTT
TRBD1	-	TRBV7-9	TRBJ1-4	CASSPNGRGHNYEKLFF	TGTGCCAGCAGCCCCAACGGTAGGGGGCACAACTATGAAAAACTGTTTTTT
TRBD2	-	TRBV24-1	TRBJ2-3	CATSLSFGTRGPDTQYF	TGTGCCACCAGCTTATCGTTCGGGACTAGGGGCCCAGATACGCAGTATTTT
TRBD1	-	TRBV7-8	TRBJ2-7	CASSPRQGYYEQYF	TGTGCCAGCAGCCCCCGACAGGGATACTACGAGCAGTACTTC
-	-	TRBV2	TRBJ1-6	CASSEGGFSNSPLHF	TGTGCCAGCAGTGAGGGCGGGTTCTCTAATTCACCCCTCCACTTT
TRBD1	-	TRBV7-9	TRBJ1-4	CASSLFLDRVEKLFF	TGTGCCAGCAGCTTATTCCTGGACAGGGTCGAGAAACTGTTTTTT
TRBD2	-	TRBV28	TRBJ2-7	CASSLGSSGAYEQYF	TGTGCCAGCAGTTTAGGGTCTAGCGGGGCCTACGAGCAGTACTTC